This is a list of T cell receptor beta chains from one sample in a study of tumor-infiltrating lymphocytes in oesophageal squamous cell carcinoma. TCRdb analysed the reads with MiXCR anew, one entry per CDR3 protein. The data show 12,000 or so distinct CDR3 sequences, 58% seen once. The sample consisted of blood. The receptor set was obtained from a female donor with esophageal squamous cell carcinoma. Both conserved end residues are part of each CDR3. A D gene is named only where the DNA matches it firmly. The size entry is marked missing in some rows and otherwise reads once, few, many or a size class.

abundance,v_gene,d_gene,j_gene,CDR3aa,CDR3nt
-,TRBV11-2,TRBD2,TRBJ2-1,CASSGTSGTVAYNEQFF,TGTGCCAGCAGCGGGACTAGCGGGACAGTCGCCTACAATGAGCAGTTCTTC
once,TRBV7-3,TRBD2,TRBJ2-7,CASSPGTSRDNEQYF,TGTGCCAGCAGCCCCGGGACTAGCAGGGACAATGAGCAGTACTTC
-,TRBV10-3,-,TRBJ2-1,CAIRRQSYNEQFF,TGTGCCATCAGGCGGCAGAGCTACAATGAGCAGTTCTTC
-,TRBV7-2,-,TRBJ2-1,CASSLAAGEPYNEQFF,TGTGCCAGCAGCTTAGCGGCAGGGGAGCCCTACAATGAGCAGTTCTTC
-,TRBV6-6,-,TRBJ1-3,CASVDSYSGNTIYF,TGTGCCAGCGTTGACTCCTACTCTGGAAACACCATATATTTT
-,TRBV11-2,-,TRBJ2-5,CASSVDVHQETQYF,TGTGCCAGCAGCGTAGATGTCCACCAAGAGACCCAGTACTTC
-,TRBV6-1,TRBD1,TRBJ2-3,CASRDRGKGTDTQYF,TGTGCCAGCAGAGACAGGGGGAAGGGCACAGATACGCAGTATTTT
-,TRBV2,-,TRBJ2-7,CASSYGDIRTYEQYF,TGTGCCAGCAGCTACGGGGACATACGCACCTACGAGCAGTACTTC
-,TRBV7-3,-,TRBJ2-2,CASSFGLSTGELFF,TGTGCCAGCAGCTTTGGCCTCAGCACCGGGGAGCTGTTTTTT
-,TRBV28,TRBD1,TRBJ2-7,CASRSGTGYEQYF,TGTGCCAGCAGGTCCGGGACAGGGTACGAGCAGTACTTC